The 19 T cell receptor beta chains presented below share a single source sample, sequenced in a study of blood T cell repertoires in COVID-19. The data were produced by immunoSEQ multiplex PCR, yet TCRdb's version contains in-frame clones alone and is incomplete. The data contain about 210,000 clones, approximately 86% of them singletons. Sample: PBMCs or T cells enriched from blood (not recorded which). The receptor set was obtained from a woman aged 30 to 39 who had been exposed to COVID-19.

The CDR3 region has the DNA TGTGCCTGGAGTCGACTAGCAGGATTGGCAGATACGCAGTATTTT. This sequence encodes CAWSRLAGLADTQYF. The chain uses TRBV30 and TRBJ2-3; 7 nucleotides agree with TRBD2. V gave up 2 bases and J gave up 4 bases; unmatched junction bases: 9. In germline, CDR1 is GTSNPN, CDR2 SVGIG (reference sequence). There are 15 residues in the CDR3.

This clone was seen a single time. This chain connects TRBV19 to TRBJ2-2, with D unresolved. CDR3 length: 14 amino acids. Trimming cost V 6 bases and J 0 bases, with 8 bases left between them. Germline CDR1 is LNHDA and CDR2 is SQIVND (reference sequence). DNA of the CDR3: TGTGCCAGTAGAGTGGAGCCGAACACCGGGGAGCTGTTTTTT. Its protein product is CASRVEPNTGELFF.

For the CDR3, the DNA is TGCGCCAGCAGGGCTACTAGCGGGGGGGCCCATGAGCAGTTCTTC. This sequence encodes CASRATSGGAHEQFF. The genes are TRBV10-2 and TRBJ2-1; TRBD2 agrees at 13 bases. Germline loops: CDR1 WSHSY, CDR2 SAAADI. This CDR3 is built from 15 residues. V shed 6 bases and J 8 bases; nucleotides not matched to a gene: 7.

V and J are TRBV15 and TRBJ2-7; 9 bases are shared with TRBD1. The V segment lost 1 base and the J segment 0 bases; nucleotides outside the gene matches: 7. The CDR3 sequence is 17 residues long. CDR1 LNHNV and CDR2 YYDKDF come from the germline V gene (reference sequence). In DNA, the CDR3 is TGTGCCACCAGCAGAGGACCGACAGGGGGAAACTCCTACGAGCAGTACTTC. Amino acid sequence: CATSRGPTGGNSYEQYF. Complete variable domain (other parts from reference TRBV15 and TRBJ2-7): DAMVIQNPRYQVTQFGKPVTLSCSQTLNHNVMYWYQQKSSQAPKLLFHYYDKDFNNEADTPDNFQSRRPNTSFCFLDIRSPGLGDTAMYLCATSRGPTGGNSYEQYFGPGTRLTVT.

The DNA for the CDR3 is TGTGCTAGTGGTTTGCGTTCCTACGAGCAGTACTTC. Translating it yields CASGLRSYEQYF. The chain carries TRBV12-5 and TRBJ2-7; D is uncertain. CDR3 size: 12 residues. Germline loops: CDR1 LGHNT, CDR2 FRNRAP. Trimming took 2 bases from V and 1 from J, leaving 3 bases between them.

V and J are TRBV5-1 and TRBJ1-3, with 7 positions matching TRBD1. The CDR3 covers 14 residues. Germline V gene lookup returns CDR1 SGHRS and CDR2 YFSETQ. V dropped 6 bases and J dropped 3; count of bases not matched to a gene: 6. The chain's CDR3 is CASTLTGDGNTIYF. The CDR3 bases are TGCGCCAGCACCCTTACAGGGGATGGAAACACCATATATTTT.

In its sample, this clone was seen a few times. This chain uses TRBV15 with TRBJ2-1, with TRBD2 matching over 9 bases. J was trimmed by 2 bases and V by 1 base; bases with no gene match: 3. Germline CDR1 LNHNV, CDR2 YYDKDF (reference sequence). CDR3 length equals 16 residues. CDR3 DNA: TGTGCCACCAGCAGAGTGCGGGGGGGTGCCTACAATGAGCAGTTCTTC. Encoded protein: CATSRVRGGAYNEQFF.

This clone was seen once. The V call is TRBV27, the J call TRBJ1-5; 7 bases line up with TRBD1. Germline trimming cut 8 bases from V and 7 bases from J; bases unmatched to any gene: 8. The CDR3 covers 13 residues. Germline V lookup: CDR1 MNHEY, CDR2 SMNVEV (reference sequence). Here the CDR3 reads CASGVGGRQPQHF. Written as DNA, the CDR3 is TGTGCCAGCGGAGTAGGGGGCCGGCAGCCCCAGCATTTT.

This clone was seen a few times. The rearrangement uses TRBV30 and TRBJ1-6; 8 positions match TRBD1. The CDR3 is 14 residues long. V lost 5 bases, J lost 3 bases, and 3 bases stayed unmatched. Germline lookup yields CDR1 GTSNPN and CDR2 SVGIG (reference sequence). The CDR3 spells CAWGQGNYNSPLHF. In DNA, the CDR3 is TGTGCCTGGGGACAGGGAAACTATAATTCACCCCTCCACTTT.

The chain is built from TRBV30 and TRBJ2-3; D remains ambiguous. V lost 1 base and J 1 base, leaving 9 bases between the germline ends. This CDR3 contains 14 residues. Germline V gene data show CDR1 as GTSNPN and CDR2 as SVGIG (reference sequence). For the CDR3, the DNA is TGTGCCTGGAGTGCCTCCTCGGGCACAGATACGCAGTATTTT. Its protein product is CAWSASSGTDTQYF.

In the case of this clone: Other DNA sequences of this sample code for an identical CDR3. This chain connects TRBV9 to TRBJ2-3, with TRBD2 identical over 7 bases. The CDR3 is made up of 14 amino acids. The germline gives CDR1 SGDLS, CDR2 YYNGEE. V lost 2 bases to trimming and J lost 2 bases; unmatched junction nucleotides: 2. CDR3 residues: CASSVRGVTDTQYF. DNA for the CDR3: TGTGCCAGCAGCGTCCGGGGGGTCACAGATACGCAGTATTTT.

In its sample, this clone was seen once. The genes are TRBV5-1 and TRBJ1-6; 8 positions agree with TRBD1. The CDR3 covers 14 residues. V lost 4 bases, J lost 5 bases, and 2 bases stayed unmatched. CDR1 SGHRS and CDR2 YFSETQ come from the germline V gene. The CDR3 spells CASSPQGDNSPLHF. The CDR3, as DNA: TGCGCCAGCAGCCCACAGGGGGATAATTCACCCCTCCACTTT.

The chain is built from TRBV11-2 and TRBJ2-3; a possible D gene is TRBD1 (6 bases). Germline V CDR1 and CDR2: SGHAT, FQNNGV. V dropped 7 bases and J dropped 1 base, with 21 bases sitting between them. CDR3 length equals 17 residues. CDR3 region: CASTLREVTGGTDTQYF. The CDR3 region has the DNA TGTGCCAGCACCCTTAGGGAAGTGACAGGAGGCACAGATACGCAGTATTTT.

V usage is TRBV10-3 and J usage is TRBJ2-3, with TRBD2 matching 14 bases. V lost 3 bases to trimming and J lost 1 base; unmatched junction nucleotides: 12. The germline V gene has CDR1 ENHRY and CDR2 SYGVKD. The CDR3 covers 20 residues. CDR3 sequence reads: CAISEPGLAGAKGGTDTQYF. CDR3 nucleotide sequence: TGTGCCATCAGTGAACCGGGACTAGCGGGGGCCAAGGGGGGCACAGATACGCAGTATTTT.

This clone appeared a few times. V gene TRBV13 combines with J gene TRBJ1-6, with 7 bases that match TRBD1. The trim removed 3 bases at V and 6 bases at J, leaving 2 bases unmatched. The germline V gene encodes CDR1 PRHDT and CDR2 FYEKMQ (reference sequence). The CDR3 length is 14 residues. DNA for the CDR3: TGTGCCAGCAGCTTTCGACAGGGTAATTCACCCCTCCACTTT. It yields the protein CASSFRQGNSPLHF.

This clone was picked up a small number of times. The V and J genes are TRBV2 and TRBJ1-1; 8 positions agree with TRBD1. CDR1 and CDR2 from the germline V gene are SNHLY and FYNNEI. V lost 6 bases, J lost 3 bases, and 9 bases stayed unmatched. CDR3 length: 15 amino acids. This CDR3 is CASRLDRQGYTEAFF. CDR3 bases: TGTGCCAGCAGACTAGACCGACAGGGGTACACTGAAGCTTTCTTT. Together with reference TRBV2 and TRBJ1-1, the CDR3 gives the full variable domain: EPEVTQTPSHQVTQMGQEVILRCVPISNHLYFYWYRQILGQKVEFLVSFYNNEISEKSEIFDDQFSVERPDGSNFTLKIRSTKLEDSAMYFCASRLDRQGYTEAFFGQGTRLTVV.

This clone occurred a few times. CDR3 in DNA: TGTGCCTGGCGACAGGGGTGGAACACTGAAGCTTTCTTT. As protein: CAWRQGWNTEAFF. The chain recombines TRBV30 with TRBJ1-1; 8 nucleotides align to TRBD1. J gave up 1 base and V 5 bases, and 3 bases lay outside the gene matches. This CDR3 has 13 residues. The germline V gene has CDR1 GTSNPN and CDR2 SVGIG (reference sequence).

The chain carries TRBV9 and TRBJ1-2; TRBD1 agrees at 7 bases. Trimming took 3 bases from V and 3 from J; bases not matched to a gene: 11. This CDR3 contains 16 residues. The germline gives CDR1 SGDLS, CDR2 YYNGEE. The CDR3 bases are TGTGCCAGCAGCGCAGGAGACAGGGTTGGGGACTATGGCTACACCTTC. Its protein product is CASSAGDRVGDYGYTF.

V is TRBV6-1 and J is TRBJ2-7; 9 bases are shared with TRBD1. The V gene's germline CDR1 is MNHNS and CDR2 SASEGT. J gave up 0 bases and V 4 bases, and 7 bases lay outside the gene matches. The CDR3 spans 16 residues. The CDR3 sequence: CASSVGTGISSYEQYF. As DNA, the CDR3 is TGTGCCAGCAGTGTTGGGACAGGGATCAGCTCCTACGAGCAGTACTTC.